Here is one T cell receptor (beta chain) with its context. Germline loops: CDR1 SQVTM, CDR2 ANQGSEA. The CDR3 is 12 amino acids. After removal of 6 bases from V and 5 bases from J, the junction contained 6 bases not matched to a gene. Sequenced by immunoSEQ multiplex PCR; TCRdb stores in-frame clones only, minus some. The sample yields approximately 50,000 clones, 78% seen once. Single viable CD3+CD4+CD8-CD45RO+ cells were sorted as the memory CD4+ T cells. The sample originates from a study of memory CD4+ T cells and cytomegalovirus serostatus. Material: memory CD4+ T cells from blood. The source is an adult in good health and CMV-seronegative. V and J are TRBV29-1 and TRBJ1-1; the match to TRBD1 covers 7 bases. CDR3: CSVSQGETEAFF. CDR3 DNA sequence: TGCAGCGTCTCTCAGGGGGAGACTGAAGCTTTCTTT.